The sequence of this T cell receptor beta chain was determined in a study of low-dose radiotherapy and immunotherapy resistance in tumors. TRAV- and TRBV-specific primers, spanning alpha and beta chains, primed first-strand cDNA. The PCR that amplified TCRs ran for 20 to 25 cycles, relying on a constant-region primer and a V-primer adapter. MiXCR, applied by TCRdb to the reads, yields one record per CDR3 protein. The top ten clones hold 2.5% to 3% of a sample with tens of thousands of distinct CDR3 sequences, 15% to 20% of them seen once. As for time point: before trial treatment. Low-dose radiotherapy and low-dose cyclophosphamide, together with aspirin, ipilimumab and nivolumab, were given to donors. This clonotype was seen ten or more times. The sequence was collected from a male donor with prostate cancer. The source material was PBMCs, sampled before treatment.

The CDR3 loop is CASSLVGGVEDTQYF. CDR3 nucleotides: TGCGCCAGCAGCTTGGTGGGTGGGGTAGAAGATACGCAGTATTTT. V gene TRBV5-1 combines with J gene TRBJ2-3; D is unresolved. CDR3 length equals 15 residues. Trimming stripped 0 bases from V and 5 bases from J, with 13 bases between. Germline-derived CDR1 and CDR2 are SGHRS and YFSETQ.